The 3 T cell receptor beta chains given below trace back to one sample, sequenced in a study of tissue T cells after allogeneic stem cell transplantation (dated 2022 in TCRdb). Library method: the immunoSEQ multiplex PCR assay. Held by TCRdb, this immuneACCESS table contains in-frame sequences only and omits some clones. Under half of the omission traces to an unresolved V gene where checked; the cause of the rest is unknown. The sample table holds 20,000 to 25,000 clones, of which more than 65% were seen once. The ten largest clones represent 0.41% of the sample. Material for sequencing was blood. The receptors shown here come from a female BALB/c mouse in good health. This strain possesses the MHC haplotype H2-d.

In the case of this clone: The listed genes are named as in mouse. The CDR3 end lies 1 residue beyond the end of the read and is filled in from the germline J gene. The genes are TRBV19 and TRBJ1-1; weak D call: TRBD1 (5 bases). V lost 5 bases, J lost 7 bases, and 6 bases lay in between. Germline V lookup: CDR1 FNHDT, CDR2 SITEND (reference sequence). The CDR3 loop spans 10 amino acids. CDR3 DNA, as far as it was read: TGTGCCAGCAGGGACATAGAAGTCTTC. It codes for CASRDIEVF. The entire CDR3 is CASRDIEVFF.

As regards this clone: Mouse gene names and germline throughout. With the read ending 1 residue before the CDR3 end, the germline J gene is used to fill in that end. J is TRBJ1-1 and V is TRBV1, with D unresolved. Germline V gives CDR1 NSQYPW, CDR2 LRSPGD (reference sequence). V dropped 0 bases and J dropped 9 bases, with 2 bases sitting between them. There are 10 residues in the CDR3. CDR3 sequence: CTCSADQVFF. The CDR3 bases that were read are TGCACCTGCAGTGCAGATCAAGTCTTC.

A word on this clone: Mouse germline and gene names are used. The read halts 1 residue ahead of the CDR3 end, with the missing end drawn from the germline J gene. The rearrangement uses TRBV14 and TRBJ2-4; D gene unclear. Germline CDR1 reads SGHDT; CDR2 reads FRDEAV. Trimming stripped 2 bases from V and 3 bases from J, with 10 bases between. There are 14 residues in the CDR3. CDR3 DNA, as far as it was read: TGTGCCAGCAGTTTAAAGGGTGGACAAAACACCTTGTAC. Protein product: CASSLKGGQNTLY. Given in full, the CDR3 is CASSLKGGQNTLYF.